This T cell receptor beta chain was sequenced during a study of vaccination and CD4 T cells after COVID-19. At the level of the study: The convalescents included six males and four females, and among them two were Hispanic while seven were Caucasian.

Trimming pared 5 bases from V and 0 bases from J, leaving 11 bases between. Germline lookup yields CDR1 SEHNR and CDR2 FQNEAQ (reference sequence). The CDR3 extends over 15 amino acids. Treatment denoted: roughly ten-day PBMC culture with coronavirus spike peptide pools or control peptides (ViraFEST assay). Collection of the unexposed donor's CD4+ T cells took place before the COVID-19 pandemic (2011-2018). With fresh IL-2 medium, half the medium was replaced on days 3 and 7. Worth noting for this clonotype: Its antigen is unidentified.

Cultured CD4+ T cell DNA underwent sequencing with the Oncomine TCR Beta short-read assay. TCRdb passed the PCR reads through MiXCR, listing each CDR3 protein once. The sample records thousands of distinct CDR3 sequences, over 40% being singletons. This TCR was recovered from a human donor in good health. The gene calls are TRBV7-9 and TRBJ1-3; D perhaps matches TRBD1 (6 bases). What was sequenced was CD4+ T cells from blood, cultured in vitro. As DNA, the CDR3 is TGTGCCAGCAGCCCCTTGGACAGCTCTGGAAACACCATATATTTT. Translating gives CASSPLDSSGNTIYF.